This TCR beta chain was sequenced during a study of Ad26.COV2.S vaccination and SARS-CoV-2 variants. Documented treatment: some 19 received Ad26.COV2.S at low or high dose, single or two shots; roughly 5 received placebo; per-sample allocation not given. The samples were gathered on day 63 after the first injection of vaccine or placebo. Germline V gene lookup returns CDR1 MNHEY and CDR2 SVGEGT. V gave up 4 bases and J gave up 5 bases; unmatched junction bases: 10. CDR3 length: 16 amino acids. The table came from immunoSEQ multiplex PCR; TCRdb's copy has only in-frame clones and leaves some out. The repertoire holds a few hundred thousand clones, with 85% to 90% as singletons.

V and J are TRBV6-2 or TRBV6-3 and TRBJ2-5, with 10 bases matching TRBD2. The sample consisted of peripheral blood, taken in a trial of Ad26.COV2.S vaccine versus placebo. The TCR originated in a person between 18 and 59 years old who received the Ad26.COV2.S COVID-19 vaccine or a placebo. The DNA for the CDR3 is TGTGCCAGCAGTTCCGGATCTAGCGGGGGTCGTGAGACCCAGTACTTC. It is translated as CASSSGSSGGRETQYF.